A selection of T cell receptor beta chains follows, all from one sample in a study of T cell repertoires in cytomegalovirus infection. Each CDR3 protein gets one entry after TCRdb re-called the reads with MiXCR. Here the sample spans about 490,000 distinct CDR3 sequences, roughly 12% being singletons. The sequenced sample was PBMCs. Receptors originate from a human donor in good health (CMV status not recorded). Some clones in this sample may be carry-over from other donors' samples. CDR3s include the opening cysteine and the closing phenylalanine or tryptophan. The order of the fields is D gene, V gene, clone size, J gene, CDR3 protein, CDR3 DNA. The D gene is left open where the match is weak. For some rows the clone size is stated as once, few or many, or as a class when expanded; others skip it.

D gene: -; V gene: TRBV18; clone size: many; J gene: TRBJ1-2; CDR3 protein: CASSPPSEPYGYTF; CDR3 DNA: TGTGCCAGCTCACCACCGTCGGAACCTTATGGCTACACCTTC
D gene: -; V gene: TRBV18; clone size: few; J gene: TRBJ1-3; CDR3 protein: CASSPPAGQSGNTIYF; CDR3 DNA: TGTGCCAGCTCACCACCCGCAGGACAGTCTGGAAACACCATATATTTT
D gene: -; V gene: TRBV7-9; clone size: many; J gene: TRBJ1-2; CDR3 protein: CASSFLGLLGGYTF; CDR3 DNA: TGTGCCAGCAGCTTCCTAGGCCTCCTCGGTGGCTACACCTTC
D gene: TRBD2; V gene: TRBV10-3; clone size: few; J gene: TRBJ2-7; CDR3 protein: CAIKSTSGPYEQYF; CDR3 DNA: TGTGCCATCAAGTCGACTAGCGGGCCGTACGAGCAGTACTTC
D gene: TRBD1; V gene: TRBV29-1; clone size: few; J gene: TRBJ1-2; CDR3 protein: CSVADRRYGYTF; CDR3 DNA: TGCAGCGTAGCGGACAGGAGGTATGGCTACACCTTC
D gene: -; V gene: TRBV5-4; clone size: -; J gene: TRBJ2-2; CDR3 protein: CASSDNKGPGELFF; CDR3 DNA: TGTGCCAGCAGCGACAACAAGGGACCCGGGGAGCTGTTTTTT
D gene: -; V gene: TRBV12-3/TRBV12-4; clone size: once; J gene: TRBJ1-1; CDR3 protein: CADGGTMNTEAFF; CDR3 DNA: TGTGCAGATGGGGGCACGATGAACACTGAAGCTTTCTTT
D gene: TRBD2; V gene: TRBV20-1; clone size: few; J gene: TRBJ2-1; CDR3 protein: CSAAGREGLYNEQFF; CDR3 DNA: TGCAGTGCGGCAGGAAGGGAGGGCCTCTACAATGAGCAGTTCTTC
D gene: -; V gene: TRBV5-1; clone size: -; J gene: TRBJ2-3; CDR3 protein: CASSLQRRSTDTQYF; CDR3 DNA: TGCGCCAGCAGTCTCCAAAGACGGAGCACAGATACGCAGTATTTT
D gene: TRBD2; V gene: TRBV28; clone size: many; J gene: TRBJ2-1; CDR3 protein: CASTSGTTLNEQFF; CDR3 DNA: TGTGCCAGCACATCCGGGACTACCTTGAATGAGCAGTTCTTC
D gene: -; V gene: TRBV11-2; clone size: many; J gene: TRBJ1-5; CDR3 protein: CASEEGPNQPQHF; CDR3 DNA: TGTGCCAGCGAGGAGGGCCCCAATCAGCCCCAGCATTTT
D gene: -; V gene: TRBV3-1; clone size: few; J gene: TRBJ1-1; CDR3 protein: CASSHVGGDEAFF; CDR3 DNA: TGTGCCAGCAGCCACGTGGGGGGAGATGAAGCTTTCTTT
D gene: -; V gene: TRBV20-1; clone size: -; J gene: TRBJ1-4; CDR3 protein: CSARRGPTNEKLFF; CDR3 DNA: TGCAGTGCTAGAAGGGGCCCAACTAATGAAAAACTGTTTTTT
D gene: -; V gene: TRBV5-4; clone size: many; J gene: TRBJ2-2; CDR3 protein: CASSWVPGLITGELFF; CDR3 DNA: TGTGCCAGCAGCTGGGTCCCGGGACTGATCACCGGGGAGCTGTTTTTT
D gene: -; V gene: TRBV19; clone size: many; J gene: TRBJ1-5; CDR3 protein: CASTPGWDGNQPQHF; CDR3 DNA: TGTGCCAGTACCCCCGGATGGGATGGCAATCAGCCCCAGCATTTT
D gene: -; V gene: TRBV7-2; clone size: many; J gene: TRBJ1-4; CDR3 protein: CASSLRSGPNEKLFF; CDR3 DNA: TGTGCCAGCAGCCTTAGATCAGGACCTAATGAAAAACTGTTTTTT